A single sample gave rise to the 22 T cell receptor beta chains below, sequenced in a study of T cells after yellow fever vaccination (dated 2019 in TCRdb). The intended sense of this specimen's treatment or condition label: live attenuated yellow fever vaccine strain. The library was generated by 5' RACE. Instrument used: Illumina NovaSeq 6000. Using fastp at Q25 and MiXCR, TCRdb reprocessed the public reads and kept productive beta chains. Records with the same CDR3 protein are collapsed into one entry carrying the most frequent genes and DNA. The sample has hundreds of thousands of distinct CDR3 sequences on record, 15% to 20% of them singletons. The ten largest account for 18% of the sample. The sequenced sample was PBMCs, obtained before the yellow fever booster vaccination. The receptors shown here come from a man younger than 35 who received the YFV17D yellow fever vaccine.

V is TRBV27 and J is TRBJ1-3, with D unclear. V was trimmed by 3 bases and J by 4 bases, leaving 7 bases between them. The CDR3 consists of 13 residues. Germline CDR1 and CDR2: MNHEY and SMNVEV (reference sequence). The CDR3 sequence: CASSFVGGNTIYF. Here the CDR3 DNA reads TGTGCCAGCAGTTTTGTTGGGGGAAACACCATATATTTT.

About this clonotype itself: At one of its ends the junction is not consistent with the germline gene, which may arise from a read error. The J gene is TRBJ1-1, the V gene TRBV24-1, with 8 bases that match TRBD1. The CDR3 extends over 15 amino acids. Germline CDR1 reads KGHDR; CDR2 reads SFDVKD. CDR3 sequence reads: CATSDSNRGNTERDF. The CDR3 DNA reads TGTGCCACCAGTGATTCCAACAGGGGGAACACTGAGAGGGACTTT.

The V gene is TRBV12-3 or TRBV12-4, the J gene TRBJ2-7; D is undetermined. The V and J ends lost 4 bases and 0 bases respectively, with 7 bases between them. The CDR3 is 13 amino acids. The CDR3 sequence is CASSWTLSYEQYF. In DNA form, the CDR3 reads TGTGCCAGCAGTTGGACCCTCTCCTACGAGCAGTACTTC.

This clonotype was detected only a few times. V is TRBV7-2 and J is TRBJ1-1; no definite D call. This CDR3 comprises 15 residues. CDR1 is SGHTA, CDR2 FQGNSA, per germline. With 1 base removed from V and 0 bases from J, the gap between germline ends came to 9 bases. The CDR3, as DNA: TGTGCCAGCAGCTTAGTAACGGGAATGAACACTGAAGCTTTCTTT. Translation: CASSLVTGMNTEAFF. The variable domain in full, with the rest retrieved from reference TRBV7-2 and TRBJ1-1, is GAGVSQSPSNKVTEKGKDVELRCDPISGHTALYWYRQSLGQGLEFLIYFQGNSAPDKSGLPSDRFSAERTGGSVSTLTIQRTQQEDSAVYLCASSLVTGMNTEAFFGQGTRLTVV.

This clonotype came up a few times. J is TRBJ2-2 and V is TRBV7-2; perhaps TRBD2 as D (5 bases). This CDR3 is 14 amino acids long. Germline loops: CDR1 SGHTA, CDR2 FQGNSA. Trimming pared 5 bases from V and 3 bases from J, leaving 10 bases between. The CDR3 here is CASSPTGYTGELFF. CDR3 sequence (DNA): TGTGCCAGCAGCCCAACGGGGTACACCGGGGAGCTGTTTTTT. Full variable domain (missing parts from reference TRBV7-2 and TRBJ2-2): GAGVSQSPSNKVTEKGKDVELRCDPISGHTALYWYRQSLGQGLEFLIYFQGNSAPDKSGLPSDRFSAERTGGSVSTLTIQRTQQEDSAVYLCASSPTGYTGELFFGEGSRLTVL.

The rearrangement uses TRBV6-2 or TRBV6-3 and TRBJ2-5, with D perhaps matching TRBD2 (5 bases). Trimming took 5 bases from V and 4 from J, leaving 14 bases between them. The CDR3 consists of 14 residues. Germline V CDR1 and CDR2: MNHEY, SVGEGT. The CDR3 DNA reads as TGTGCCAGCAGTAGAACTAGTATTGGAGAGACCCAGTACTTC. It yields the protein CASSRTSIGETQYF.

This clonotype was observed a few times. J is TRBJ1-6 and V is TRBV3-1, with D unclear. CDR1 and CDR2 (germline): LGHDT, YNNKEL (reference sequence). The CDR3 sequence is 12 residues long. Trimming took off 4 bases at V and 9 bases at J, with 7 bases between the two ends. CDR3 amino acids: CASSRMGSPLHF. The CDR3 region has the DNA TGTGCCAGCAGCCGGATGGGTTCACCCCTCCACTTT.

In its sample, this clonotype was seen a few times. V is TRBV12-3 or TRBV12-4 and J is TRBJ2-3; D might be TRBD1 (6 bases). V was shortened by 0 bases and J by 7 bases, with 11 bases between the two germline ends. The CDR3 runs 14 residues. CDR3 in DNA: TGTGCCAGCAGTTTAGCGGGGGCAACACATACGCAGTATTTT. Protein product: CASSLAGATHTQYF.

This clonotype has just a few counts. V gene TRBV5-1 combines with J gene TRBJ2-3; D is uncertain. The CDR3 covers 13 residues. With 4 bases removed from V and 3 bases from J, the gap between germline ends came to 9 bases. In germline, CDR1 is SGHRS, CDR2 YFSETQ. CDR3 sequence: CASSTWPTDTQYF. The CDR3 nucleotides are TGCGCCAGCAGCACGTGGCCTACAGATACGCAGTATTTT.

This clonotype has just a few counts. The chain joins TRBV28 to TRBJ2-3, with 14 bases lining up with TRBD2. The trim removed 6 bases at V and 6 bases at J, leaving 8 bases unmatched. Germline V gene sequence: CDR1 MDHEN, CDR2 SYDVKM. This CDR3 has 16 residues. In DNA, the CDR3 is TGTGCCAGCAGGGGACTAGCGGGGGAAACCGGGGATACGCAGTATTTT. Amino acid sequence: CASRGLAGETGDTQYF. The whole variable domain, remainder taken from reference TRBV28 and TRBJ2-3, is DVKVTQSSRYLVKRTGEKVFLECVQDMDHENMFWYRQDPGLGLRLIYFSYDVKMKEKGDIPEGYSVSREKKERFSLILESASTNQTSMYLCASRGLAGETGDTQYFGPGTRLTVL.

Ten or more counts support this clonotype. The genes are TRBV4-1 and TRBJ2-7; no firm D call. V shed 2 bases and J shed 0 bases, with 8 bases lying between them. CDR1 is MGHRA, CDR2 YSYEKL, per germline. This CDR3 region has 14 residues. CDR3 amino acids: CASSQTVSSYEQYV. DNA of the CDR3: TGCGCCAGCAGCCAAACTGTGAGCTCCTACGAGCAGTACGTC.

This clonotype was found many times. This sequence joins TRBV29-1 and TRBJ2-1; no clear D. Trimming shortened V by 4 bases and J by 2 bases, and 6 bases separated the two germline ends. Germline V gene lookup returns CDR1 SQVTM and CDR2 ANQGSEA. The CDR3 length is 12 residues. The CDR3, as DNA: TGCAGCGTTGGACAAACCTACAATGAGCAGTTCTTC. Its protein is CSVGQTYNEQFF.

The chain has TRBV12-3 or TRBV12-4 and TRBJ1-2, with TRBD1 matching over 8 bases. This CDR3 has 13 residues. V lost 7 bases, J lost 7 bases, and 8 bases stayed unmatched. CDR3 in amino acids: CASTPGQGLGYTF. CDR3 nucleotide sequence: TGTGCCAGCACCCCAGGACAGGGTCTTGGCTACACCTTC.

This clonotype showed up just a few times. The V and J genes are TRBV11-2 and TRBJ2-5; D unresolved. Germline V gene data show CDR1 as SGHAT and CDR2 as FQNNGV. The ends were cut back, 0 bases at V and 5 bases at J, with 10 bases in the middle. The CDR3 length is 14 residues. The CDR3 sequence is CASSLERSGETQYF. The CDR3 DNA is TGTGCCAGCAGCTTAGAGAGGAGTGGGGAGACCCAGTACTTC.

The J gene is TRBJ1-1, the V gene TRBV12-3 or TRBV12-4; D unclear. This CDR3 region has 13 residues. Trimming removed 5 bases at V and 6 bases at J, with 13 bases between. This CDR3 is CASSARVWSEAFF. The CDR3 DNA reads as TGTGCCAGCAGTGCCCGGGTATGGTCTGAAGCTTTCTTT.

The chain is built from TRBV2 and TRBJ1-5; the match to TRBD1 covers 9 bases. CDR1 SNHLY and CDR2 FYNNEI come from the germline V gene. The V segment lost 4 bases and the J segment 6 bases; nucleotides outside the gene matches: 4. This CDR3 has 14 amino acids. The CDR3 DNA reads TGTGCCAGCAGTGCGGGACAGGGATTTCAGCCCCAGCATTTT. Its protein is CASSAGQGFQPQHF.

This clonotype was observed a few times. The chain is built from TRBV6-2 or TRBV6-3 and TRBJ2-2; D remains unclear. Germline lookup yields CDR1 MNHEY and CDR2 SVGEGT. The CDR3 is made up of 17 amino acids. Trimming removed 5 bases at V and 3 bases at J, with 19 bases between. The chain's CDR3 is CASSASAGSVYTGELFF. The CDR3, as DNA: TGTGCCAGCAGTGCGAGCGCAGGTTCAGTATACACCGGGGAGCTGTTTTTT.

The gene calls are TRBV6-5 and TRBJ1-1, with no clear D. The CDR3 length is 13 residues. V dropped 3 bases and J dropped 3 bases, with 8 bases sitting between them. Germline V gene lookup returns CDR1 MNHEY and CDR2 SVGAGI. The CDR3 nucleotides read TGTGCCAGCAGTTATGGAGAGGACACTGAAGCTTTCTTT. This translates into CASSYGEDTEAFF.

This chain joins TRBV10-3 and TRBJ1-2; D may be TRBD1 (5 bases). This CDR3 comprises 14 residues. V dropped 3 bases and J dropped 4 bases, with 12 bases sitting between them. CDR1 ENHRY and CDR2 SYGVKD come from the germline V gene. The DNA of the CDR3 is TGTGCCATCAGTGACGGAGGGACGCTCTATGGCTACACCTTC. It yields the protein CAISDGGTLYGYTF.

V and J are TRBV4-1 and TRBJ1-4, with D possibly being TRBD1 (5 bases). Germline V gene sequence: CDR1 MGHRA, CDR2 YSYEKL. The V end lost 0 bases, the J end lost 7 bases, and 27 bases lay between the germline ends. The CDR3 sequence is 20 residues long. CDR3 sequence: CASSQEGVGLGGRFGEKLFF. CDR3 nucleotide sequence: TGCGCCAGCAGCCAAGAGGGGGTGGGACTCGGGGGTCGGTTCGGTGAAAAACTGTTTTTT.

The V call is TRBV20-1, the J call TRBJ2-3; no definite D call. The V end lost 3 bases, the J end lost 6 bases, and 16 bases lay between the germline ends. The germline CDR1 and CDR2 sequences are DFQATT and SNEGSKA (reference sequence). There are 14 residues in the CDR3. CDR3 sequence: CSARRIVEWDTQYF. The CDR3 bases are TGCAGTGCTAGGAGGATAGTTGAGTGGGATACGCAGTATTTT.

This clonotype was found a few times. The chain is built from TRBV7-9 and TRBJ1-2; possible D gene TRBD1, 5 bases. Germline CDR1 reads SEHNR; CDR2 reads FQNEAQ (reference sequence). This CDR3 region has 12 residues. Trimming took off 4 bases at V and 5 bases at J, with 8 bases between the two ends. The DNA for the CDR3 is TGTGCCAGCAGCTCAAGGGGATATGGCTACACCTTC. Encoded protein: CASSSRGYGYTF.